The rows below give T cell receptor beta chains drawn from one sample of a study of radiotherapy plus CTLA-4 blockade in lung cancer. Data came from immunoSEQ multiplex PCR; TCRdb stores just in-frame clones and leaves some out. This table has about 14,000 clones, 70% to 90% appearing once. The starting material was peripheral blood, obtained from a patient treated with radiotherapy plus ipilimumab. The receptor source for this set is a human donor with non-small cell lung cancer that progressed on radiotherapy plus ipilimumab. Some clones in this sample may be carry-over from other donors' samples. Each CDR3 is given with its conserved first and last residue. The D gene is left open where the match is weak. Clone size, where shown, is once, few, many, or a class for clones that have expanded.

TRBD1	-	TRBV5-1	16	TRBJ1-2	CASSLLGDSTNYGYTF	TGCGCCAGCAGCTTGTTAGGGGACAGCACTAACTATGGCTACACCTTC
TRBD1	once	TRBV7-2	18	TRBJ1-6	CASTKIKTGGPYNSPLHF	TGTGCCAGCACCAAAATAAAAACAGGGGGCCCTTATAATTCACCCCTCCACTTT
TRBD2	-	TRBV9	15	TRBJ2-1	CASSPGLALDNEQFF	TGTGCCAGCAGCCCGGGACTAGCACTTGACAATGAGCAGTTCTTC
TRBD1	-	TRBV28	16	TRBJ1-5	CASSLPGTGRNQPQHF	TGTGCCAGCAGTCTCCCCGGGACAGGGCGCAATCAGCCCCAGCATTTT
-	-	TRBV4-1	17	TRBJ1-2	CASSQQTWGTTNYGYTF	TGCGCCAGCAGCCAACAAACCTGGGGGACAACTAACTATGGCTACACCTTC
TRBD1	-	TRBV5-1	17	TRBJ2-5	CASSMENPGQGAREQYF	TGCGCCAGCAGCATGGAAAATCCGGGACAGGGAGCGAGGGAGCAGTACTTC
TRBD1	-	TRBV7-2	15	TRBJ2-7	CASSLQGQGAKEQYF	TGTGCCAGCAGCCTGCAGGGACAGGGGGCGAAGGAGCAGTACTTC
TRBD2	-	TRBV6-4	13	TRBJ2-5	CASSGTRGETQYF	TGTGCCAGCAGCGGGACTAGGGGAGAGACCCAGTACTTC
-	once	TRBV6-1	14	TRBJ2-7	CASSAGGRGHEQYF	TGTGCCAGCAGCGCCGGAGGCAGGGGCCACGAGCAGTACTTC
-	once	TRBV19	14	TRBJ2-7	CASSIGDISYEQYF	TGTGCCAGTAGTATTGGTGACATTTCCTACGAGCAGTACTTC
-	few	TRBV15	14	TRBJ2-4	CATSRGLAKNIQYF	TGTGCCACCAGCAGAGGACTAGCCAAAAACATTCAGTACTTC
TRBD2	-	TRBV25-1	15	TRBJ2-5	CASSEAREGLQTQYF	TGTGCCAGCAGTGAAGCGCGGGAGGGCTTGCAGACCCAGTACTTC
TRBD2	-	TRBV30	14	TRBJ2-7	CAWSVPSGSYEQYF	TGTGCCTGGAGTGTACCCAGCGGGAGTTACGAGCAGTACTTC
TRBD2	-	TRBV6-4	14	TRBJ2-3	CASSEGAGSDTQYF	TGTGCCAGCAGTGAGGGAGCGGGGTCCGATACGCAGTATTTT
TRBD2	-	TRBV29-1	12	TRBJ2-7	CSVETGGNEQYF	TGCAGCGTTGAGACGGGGGGGAACGAGCAGTACTTC
TRBD2	-	TRBV29-1	14	TRBJ2-7	CSGRTAGGSSEQYF	TGCAGCGGGAGGACCGCGGGGGGATCATCCGAGCAGTACTTC
-	-	TRBV28	13	TRBJ1-1	CASSLLANTEAFF	TGTGCCAGCAGTTTACTGGCTAACACTGAAGCTTTCTTT
-	once	TRBV11-2	14	TRBJ2-5	CASSLGGPRETQYF	TGTGCCAGCAGCTTAGGGGGCCCGAGGGAGACCCAGTACTTC
TRBD2	-	TRBV7-3	17	TRBJ2-1	CASSPWTSGGPGDEQFF	TGTGCCAGCAGCCCTTGGACTAGCGGGGGCCCGGGGGATGAGCAGTTCTTC
-	-	TRBV27	14	TRBJ2-7	CASSLDRNTYEQYF	TGTGCCAGCAGTTTAGACAGGAACACCTACGAGCAGTACTTC
-	-	TRBV5-8	19	TRBJ1-5	CASTPSRSGVGWSNQPQHF	TGTGCCAGCACCCCCTCCCGTTCAGGGGTCGGTTGGAGCAATCAGCCCCAGCATTTT
TRBD1	-	TRBV28	13	TRBJ2-7	CASSPGQSYEQYF	TGTGCCAGCAGCCCGGGACAGTCCTACGAGCAGTACTTC
-	-	TRBV2	16	TRBJ1-2	CASMGGIRSVVWGYTF	TGTGCCAGCATGGGGGGAATCCGTTCTGTTGTTTGGGGCTACACCTTC
-	-	TRBV15	13	TRBJ2-1	CATSWSFSNEQFF	TGTGCCACCAGCTGGAGTTTTAGCAATGAGCAGTTCTTC
-	-	TRBV7-9	11	TRBJ1-2	CASSPEYGYTF	TGTGCCAGCAGCCCGGAGTATGGCTACACCTTC
-	-	TRBV4-3	16	TRBJ1-1	CASSSNGGRLNTEAFF	TGCGCCAGCAGCTCAAACGGCGGCAGATTGAACACTGAAGCTTTCTTT
-	-	TRBV9	14	TRBJ2-1	CASSPSYREPEQFF	TGTGCCAGCAGCCCAAGCTACCGGGAACCTGAGCAGTTCTTC
TRBD1	-	TRBV27	14	TRBJ1-5	CASSLGTGNQPQHF	TGTGCCAGCAGTTTGGGGACAGGCAATCAGCCCCAGCATTTT
-	-	TRBV5-1	17	TRBJ2-7	CASSLEAIASLSYEQYF	TGCGCCAGCAGCTTGGAAGCGATAGCCTCCCTCTCCTACGAGCAGTACTTC
TRBD2	once	TRBV9	14	TRBJ2-7	CASSVGGGTYEQYF	TGTGCCAGCAGCGTAGGGGGGGGTACCTACGAGCAGTACTTC
TRBD2	-	TRBV7-8	14	TRBJ2-3	CASSREEYTDTQYF	TGTGCCAGCAGCCGGGAGGAGTACACAGATACGCAGTATTTT
-	-	TRBV6-5	14	TRBJ2-3	CASSTNVWTDTQYF	TGTGCCAGCAGTACTAATGTTTGGACAGATACGCAGTATTTT
-	-	TRBV2	15	TRBJ1-1	CASRELAGRNTEAFF	TGTGCCAGCAGAGAGCTTGCGGGTAGGAACACTGAAGCTTTCTTT
TRBD1	-	TRBV19	13	TRBJ1-1	CASKSGGYTEAFF	TGTGCCAGCAAATCAGGGGGGTACACTGAAGCTTTCTTT
TRBD2	few	TRBV15	13	TRBJ2-1	CATSIRTSTEQFF	TGTGCCACCAGCATCCGGACTAGTACTGAGCAGTTCTTC
TRBD1	-	TRBV30	17	TRBJ1-5	CAWSNKEDRFSNQPQHF	TGTGCCTGGAGTAATAAAGAGGACAGGTTTAGCAATCAGCCCCAGCATTTT
TRBD2	-	TRBV5-1	15	TRBJ2-7	CASSLTSGSSYEQYF	TGCGCCAGCAGCCTAACTAGCGGATCCTCCTACGAGCAGTACTTC
TRBD1	-	TRBV2	15	TRBJ2-7	CASILLGGRVYEQYF	TGTGCCAGCATCCTTCTAGGGGGCCGTGTCTACGAGCAGTACTTC
-	-	TRBV12-5	16	TRBJ1-6	CASGLWGGYVRSPLHF	TGTGCTAGTGGTTTGTGGGGGGGGTATGTGCGATCACCCCTCCACTTT
TRBD2	-	TRBV6-5	15	TRBJ2-7	CASKKLAGSRYEQYF	TGTGCCAGCAAGAAACTAGCGGGGTCAAGATACGAGCAGTACTTC
-	-	TRBV25-1	14	TRBJ1-1	CASSLQQGSTEAFF	TGTGCCAGCAGTCTCCAACAGGGTAGCACTGAAGCTTTCTTT
-	-	TRBV29-1	10	TRBJ1-2	CSVEGQGRAF	TGCAGCGTTGAAGGGCAGGGGAGGGCCTTC
TRBD1	-	TRBV9	15	TRBJ2-7	CASSVTTGGTYEQYF	TGTGCCAGCAGCGTTACGACAGGGGGAACCTACGAGCAGTACTTC
-	-	TRBV7-2	15	TRBJ1-1	CASSFEKGVNTEAFF	TGTGCCAGCAGCTTTGAGAAGGGGGTGAACACTGAAGCTTTCTTT
TRBD2	-	TRBV27	14	TRBJ2-7	CASSYSGDVYEQYF	TGTGCCAGCAGTTATAGCGGGGATGTCTACGAGCAGTACTTC
TRBD1	once	TRBV5-5	18	TRBJ2-6	CASSRRDRASSGANVLTF	TGTGCCAGCAGCCGCCGGGACAGGGCTTCCTCTGGGGCCAACGTCCTGACTTTC
-	-	TRBV12-1	18	TRBJ2-6	CASSFGGQGATGANVLTF	TGTGCCAGCAGCTTCGGGGGCCAGGGGGCGACTGGGGCCAACGTCCTGACTTTC
TRBD1	-	TRBV19	13	TRBJ1-4	CASSPQGGRKLFF	TGTGCCAGTAGTCCACAGGGGGGGCGAAAACTGTTTTTT
TRBD1	-	TRBV30	15	TRBJ1-6	CAWRDGQGNFSPLHF	TGTGCCTGGAGGGATGGACAGGGGAATTTTTCACCCCTCCACTTT
TRBD1	-	TRBV11-2	16	TRBJ1-1	CASSSGTGGSDTEAFF	TGTGCCAGCAGTTCCGGGACAGGAGGATCCGACACTGAAGCTTTCTTT
TRBD1	-	TRBV7-2	14	TRBJ2-3	CASSLDRVTDTQYF	TGTGCCAGCAGCCTAGACAGGGTAACAGATACGCAGTATTTT
TRBD1	few	TRBV2	16	TRBJ2-3	CARDDTGGLHTDTQYF	TGTGCCAGGGATGATACAGGGGGCCTACACACAGATACGCAGTATTTT
TRBD2	-	TRBV10-3	14	TRBJ2-5	CAISVGRAPETQYF	TGTGCCATCAGTGTCGGGAGGGCACCAGAGACCCAGTACTTC
-	-	TRBV2	14	TRBJ1-5	CASSDSTKNQPQHF	TGTGCCAGCAGTGATTCGACAAAGAATCAGCCCCAGCATTTT
-	-	TRBV28	16	TRBJ1-1	CASSLASVNGNTEAFF	TGTGCCAGCAGTTTGGCTAGCGTTAACGGGAACACTGAAGCTTTCTTT
-	-	TRBV9	14	TRBJ2-1	CASSQRPSSDEQFF	TGTGCCAGCAGCCAACGACCCTCTAGTGACGAGCAGTTCTTC
TRBD1	once	TRBV15	17	TRBJ1-5	CATSSRYRGSYNQPQHF	TGTGCCACCAGCAGTAGGTACAGGGGATCGTACAATCAGCCCCAGCATTTT
-	-	TRBV12-1	17	TRBJ2-7	CASTGTARGESIYEQYF	TGTGCCAGCACCGGGACTGCTAGGGGAGAAAGTATCTACGAGCAGTACTTC
-	-	TRBV19	14	TRBJ2-2	CASSIRLVPGELFF	TGTGCCAGTAGTATACGGCTAGTCCCCGGGGAGCTGTTTTTT